The 13 T cell receptor beta chains presented below share a single source sample, sequenced in a study of control samples from healthy donors and cancer patients. Profiling relied on immunoSEQ multiplex PCR, and the TCRdb table lists in-frame clones only, not all of them. The sample lists around 96,000 clones; approximately 95% were seen once. The sequenced material came from blood. The receptor source for this set is a man between 18 and 35 years old in good health.

This chain joins TRBV7-2 and TRBJ1-5, with D perhaps matching TRBD1 (5 bases). CDR3 length: 14 residues. V was pared by 4 bases and J by 4 bases, with 11 bases between. Looked up from germline, CDR1 is SGHTA and CDR2 is FQGNSA. CDR3 DNA sequence: TGTGCCAGCAGCTCCTTGGGGGGGAATCAGCCCCAGCATTTT. The encoded protein is CASSSLGGNQPQHF.

The chain employs TRBV6-1 and TRBJ2-7, with 9 bases matching TRBD1. Germline trimming cut 3 bases from V and 1 base from J; bases unmatched to any gene: 7. The germline V gene has CDR1 MNHNS and CDR2 SASEGT. The CDR3 spans 16 residues. The CDR3 DNA sequence: TGTGCCAGCAGTGACTTCGACAGGGGGGATTCCTACGAGCAGTACTTC. It is translated as CASSDFDRGDSYEQYF.

This clone was found a few times. The chain joins TRBV6-5 to TRBJ2-3, with D possibly being TRBD2 (5 bases). V shed 4 bases and J shed 2 bases, with 7 bases lying between them. Per the germline V gene, CDR1 is MNHEY and CDR2 is SVGAGI. The CDR3 totals 13 residues. The CDR3 spells CASSWELTDTQYF. CDR3 nucleotides: TGTGCCAGCAGTTGGGAGCTCACAGATACGCAGTATTTT.

The chain is built from TRBV27 and TRBJ2-7, with D hard to call. Trimming left V 3 bases short and J 6 bases short, with 12 bases between. The CDR3 is 13 residues long. Germline V gene sequence: CDR1 MNHEY, CDR2 SMNVEV (reference sequence). DNA for the CDR3: TGTGCCAGCAGTTTTTCTGGGTCGGGCGAGCAGTACTTC. Its protein is CASSFSGSGEQYF.

DNA of the CDR3: TGTGCCAGCAGCTTAGCGGGCAGGGGAATGGATGGCTACACCTTC. Its protein product is CASSLAGRGMDGYTF. The rearrangement links TRBV7-6 to TRBJ1-2, with D perhaps TRBD1 (6 bases). This CDR3 has 15 residues. Per germline, CDR1 SGHVS and CDR2 FNYEAQ. V lost 0 bases and J 6 bases, leaving 14 bases between the germline ends.

The chain has TRBV4-2 and TRBJ2-5; 7 bases match TRBD1. V gave up 2 bases and J gave up 5 bases; unmatched junction bases: 11. Per germline, CDR1 LGHNA and CDR2 YNFKEQ. This CDR3 comprises 16 residues. CDR3 loop: CASSQPTTGPRETQYF. CDR3 in DNA: TGTGCCAGCAGCCAACCCACGACAGGGCCCAGGGAGACCCAGTACTTC.

This chain links TRBV13 with TRBJ1-1; D remains ambiguous. CDR1 and CDR2 from the germline V gene are PRHDT and FYEKMQ (reference sequence). Trimming stripped 4 bases from V and 0 bases from J, with 9 bases between. The CDR3 totals 14 residues. This chain's CDR3 is CASSSLLMNTEAFF. In DNA, the CDR3 is TGTGCCAGCAGCTCCCTGCTCATGAACACTGAAGCTTTCTTT.

The genes are TRBV6-2 or TRBV6-3 and TRBJ2-3; a possible D gene is TRBD2 (6 bases). Germline-derived CDR1 and CDR2 are MNHEY and SVGEGT. The V and J ends lost 5 bases and 0 bases respectively, with 12 bases between them. This CDR3 comprises 15 residues. In nucleotides, the CDR3 is TGTGCCAGCAGTCAAGCCGGGACTAGCACAGATACGCAGTATTTT. It yields the protein CASSQAGTSTDTQYF.

This chain connects TRBV3-1 (or the pseudogene TRBV3-2) to TRBJ2-1, with 11 positions matching TRBD2. Germline values: CDR1 LGHDT, CDR2 YNNKEL (reference sequence). Unmatched junction bases numbered 1, after V lost 3 bases and J lost 0 bases. The CDR3 length is 16 residues. For the CDR3, the DNA is TGTGCCAGCAGCCAGGGACTAGCGGCCTCCTACAATGAGCAGTTCTTC. Amino acids: CASSQGLAASYNEQFF.

V usage is TRBV10-3 and J usage is TRBJ1-1, with TRBD1 matching over 10 bases. V dropped 10 bases and J dropped 0; count of bases not matched to a gene: 11. CDR1 ENHRY and CDR2 SYGVKD come from the germline V gene. This CDR3 is built from 16 residues. CDR3 nucleotides: TGTGCCACCTCCCAGGGGGACAGGGGCATGAACACTGAAGCTTTCTTT. The encoded protein is CATSQGDRGMNTEAFF.

The rearrangement joins TRBV6-5 to TRBJ1-1, with no clear D. Trimming shortened V by 3 bases and J by 0 bases, and 5 bases separated the two germline ends. Germline CDR1 reads MNHEY; CDR2 reads SVGAGI. The CDR3 covers 13 residues. The CDR3 loop is CASSYDMNTEAFF. Here the CDR3 DNA reads TGTGCCAGCAGTTATGATATGAACACTGAAGCTTTCTTT.

The chain employs TRBV27 and TRBJ2-7; TRBD2 aligns across 9 bases. Germline values: CDR1 MNHEY, CDR2 SMNVEV (reference sequence). With 5 bases clipped from V and 2 bases from J, the junction kept 7 bases outside the gene matches. The CDR3 loop spans 15 amino acids. DNA for the CDR3: TGTGCCAGCAGTCCCCAGACTAGCGGCGCCTACGAGCAGTACTTC. Its translation is CASSPQTSGAYEQYF.

This chain connects TRBV19 to TRBJ1-5; no definite D call. CDR1 is LNHDA, CDR2 SQIVND, per germline (reference sequence). V gave up 3 bases and J gave up 6 bases, with 9 bases separating them. The CDR3 has 13 residues. CDR3 sequence: CASSIHLGQPQHF. The CDR3 DNA reads as TGTGCCAGTAGTATCCACCTCGGTCAGCCCCAGCATTTT. Full variable domain (remainder filled in from reference TRBV19 and TRBJ1-5): DGGITQSPKYLFRKEGQNVTLSCEQNLNHDAMYWYRQDPGQGLRLIYYSQIVNDFQKGDIAEGYSVSREKKESFPLTVTSAQKNPTAFYLCASSIHLGQPQHFGDGTRLSIL.